The 10 T cell receptor beta chains presented below share a single source sample, sequenced in a study of shared clonotypes between healthy human individuals. The naive CD8 population came from CD45RO-negative cells selected for CCR7, without terminally differentiated effector memory CD45RA+ cells. Method: immunoSEQ multiplex PCR; TCRdb's copy keeps in-frame clones and lacks some. The sample shows some 2.1 million clones, about 95% of them seen only once. The sample consisted of naive CD8+ T cells sorted from blood. The receptors shown here come from a man between 18 and 29 years old in good health.

Details on this clone: Possible read error: a much larger clone is one base away. The chain uses TRBV6-6 and TRBJ2-5; 8 nucleotides line up with TRBD2. This CDR3 contains 14 residues. V lost 6 bases to trimming and J lost 1 base; unmatched junction nucleotides: 4. Germline loops: CDR1 MNHNY, CDR2 SVGAGI (reference sequence). The chain's CDR3 is CASSLLAAQETQYF. The CDR3 nucleotides read TGTGCCAGCAGCCTACTAGCGGCCCAAGAGACCCAGTACTTC.

The chain joins TRBV30 to TRBJ1-3, with no clear D. The germline V and J ends were trimmed by 1 base and 4 bases, with 8 bases remaining between them. The CDR3 loop spans 13 amino acids. Germline V CDR1 and CDR2: GTSNPN, SVGIG (reference sequence). CDR3 loop: CAWSAESGNTIYF. The CDR3 DNA sequence: TGTGCCTGGAGTGCAGAAAGCGGAAACACCATATATTTT. Looking up the rest from reference TRBV30 and TRBJ1-3 gives the full variable domain: SQTIHQWPATLVQPVGSPLSLECTVEGTSNPNLYWYRQAAGRGLQLLFYSVGIGQISSEVPQNLSASRPQDRQFILSSKKLLLSDSGFYLCAWSAESGNTIYFGEGSWLTVV.

The rearrangement links TRBV9 to TRBJ2-3; TRBD2 is a possible D gene (5 bases). This CDR3 has 16 residues. Germline V gene sequence: CDR1 SGDLS, CDR2 YYNGEE. V was trimmed by 3 bases and J by 4 bases, leaving 18 bases between them. The CDR3 bases are TGTGCCAGCAGCGGATTTAACCGGGATAGGTCAGATACGCAGTATTTT. Protein sequence: CASSGFNRDRSDTQYF.

The rearrangement links TRBV28 to TRBJ1-1, with 9 bases matching TRBD1. Germline V CDR1 and CDR2: MDHEN, SYDVKM. CDR3 length: 21 amino acids. Trimming cost V 3 bases and J 1 base; bases outside gene matches: 21. The CDR3: CASSFSPTSTGGLGANTEAFF. The CDR3 coding sequence is TGTGCCAGCAGTTTTTCCCCAACTTCGACAGGGGGGTTAGGGGCGAACACTGAAGCTTTCTTT.

The V and J genes are TRBV5-4 and TRBJ2-7; 9 positions agree with TRBD2. J gave up 3 bases and V 2 bases, and 6 bases lay outside the gene matches. The CDR3 spans 15 residues. Germline values: CDR1 SGHNT, CDR2 YYREEE (reference sequence). The CDR3 nucleotides read TGTGCCAGCAGCTTTTCTAGCGGGGCTAACTACGAGCAGTACTTC. Protein product: CASSFSSGANYEQYF.

The chain recombines TRBV1 with TRBJ2-7; the table's D call, TRBD2, was not checked against the DNA. TRBV1 is given as a pseudogene. The CDR3 loop spans 17 amino acids. In nucleotides, the CDR3 is TGCACCAGCAGCCAAGACGCTTTACCTCGGGTGAGCTACGAGCAGTACTTC. Amino acids: CTSSQDALPRVSYEQYF.

J is TRBJ2-5 and V is TRBV6-5, with 10 bases fitting TRBD1. Germline V gives CDR1 MNHEY, CDR2 SVGAGI. J gave up 3 bases and V 4 bases, and 5 bases lay outside the gene matches. The CDR3 runs to 15 residues. CDR3 bases: TGTGCCAGCAGTTCCCCCGGGACAGGGGAAGAGACCCAGTACTTC. This translates into CASSSPGTGEETQYF.

The chain links TRBV19 to TRBJ1-1; no clear D gene. Germline V gives CDR1 LNHDA, CDR2 SQIVND (reference sequence). The CDR3 sequence is 16 residues long. Trimming took 2 bases from V and 0 from J, leaving 13 bases between them. The CDR3 spells CASSIMDGNMNTEAFF. Written as DNA, the CDR3 is TGTGCCAGTAGTATAATGGACGGCAATATGAACACTGAAGCTTTCTTT.

The chain has TRBV5-5 and TRBJ1-2, with a tentative D call TRBD1 (6 bases). Germline V lookup: CDR1 SGHKS, CDR2 YYEKEE (reference sequence). V lost 3 bases and J 3 bases, leaving 12 bases between the germline ends. The CDR3 covers 14 residues. CDR3 protein: CASSSRTADYGYTF. As DNA, the CDR3 is TGTGCCAGCAGCTCGAGGACAGCAGACTATGGCTACACCTTC.

This clone was recorded once. Other DNA sequences within the sample encode an identical CDR3. This chain links TRBV9 with TRBJ2-7; 11 bases are a match to TRBD1. The CDR3 sequence is 14 residues long. The ends lost 4 bases at V and 4 bases at J; junction bases unmatched: 4. Germline V gives CDR1 SGDLS, CDR2 YYNGEE. The CDR3 DNA is TGTGCCAGCAGCCCAGGACAGGGGGCTTACGAGCAGTACTTC. Translated, it gives CASSPGQGAYEQYF.